This TCR beta chain was sequenced during a study of blood T cell repertoires in COVID-19. For the study at large: Acute-phase and convalescent COVID-19 samples originated in the United States, Italy and Spain. PBMCs, B-cell-depleted T cells, or T cells provided the cDNA or gDNA that made up the material.

In the original processing: For nucleated cells, counts were estimated from reference gene primer amplification. Produced via immunoSEQ multiplex PCR; TCRdb's table is partial and in-frame only. That table gives V, J and clone size, and the DNA gave D and trimming. The table shows over 95,000 clones, with approximately 81% occurring only once. Germline loops: CDR1 SNHLY, CDR2 FYNNEI. The CDR3 is made up of 15 amino acids. Losses at the gene ends were 7 bases for V and 6 bases for J; bases not matched to a gene: 9. The receptor was derived from a man in his fifties or sixties with acute or convalescent COVID-19. This chain uses TRBV2 with TRBJ1-1, with TRBD1 matching over 12 bases. The sequencing sample was made of peripheral blood. The CDR3 coding sequence is TGTGCCAGCACTCTGCGGGGACAGGGGGCCCCTGAAGCTTTCTTT. The encoded protein is CASTLRGQGAPEAFF.